A single sample is the source of the 31 T cell receptor beta chains below, sequenced in a study of T-cell reconstitution after alpha-beta-depleted transplantation in children. As it was prepared, the TCRbeta library received unique molecular identifiers. Each CDR3 protein gets one entry after TCRdb re-called the PCR reads with MiXCR. The table shows about 980,000 distinct CDR3 sequences, with roughly 29% occurring only once. The material sequenced was PBMCs, mostly from graft donor cells, taken 360 days after TCRalphabeta/CD19-depleted stem cell transplant. The receptors come from a boy in the first two years of life who had a stem cell transplant for SCID, so the T cells may come from the graft donor.

This clonotype was picked up a small number of times. The chain carries TRBV18 and TRBJ2-7, with D hard to call. CDR1 KGHSH and CDR2 LQKENI come from the germline V gene. V lost 3 bases and J lost 0, with 6 bases in between. The CDR3 consists of 13 residues. The CDR3 DNA reads TGTGCCAGCTCACCTTCTAACTCCTACGAGCAGTACTTC. It specifies CASSPSNSYEQYF.

V usage is TRBV4-2 and J usage is TRBJ2-2; 8 nucleotides line up with TRBD1. This CDR3 spans 18 amino acids. CDR1 is LGHNA and CDR2 is YNFKEQ in the germline V gene. The junction had 16 bases not matched to a gene; V was cut back by 4 bases and J by 6 bases. The CDR3 spells CASSPAPPGGAVAGELFF. CDR3 bases: TGTGCCAGCAGCCCCGCTCCTCCAGGGGGCGCGGTCGCCGGGGAGCTGTTTTTT.

The chain carries TRBV20-1 and TRBJ2-3; D is undetermined. The CDR3 covers 15 residues. Per germline, CDR1 DFQATT and CDR2 SNEGSKA (reference sequence). V shed 5 bases and J shed 3 bases, with 18 bases lying between them. The CDR3 reads CSACLPFGDTDTQYF. DNA of the CDR3: TGCAGTGCTTGCCTTCCGTTCGGTGATACAGATACGCAGTATTTT.

This clonotype turned up a few times. V gene TRBV5-8 combines with J gene TRBJ2-5; 8 bases match TRBD1. CDR1 is SGHTS, CDR2 YDEGEE, per germline. V gave up 2 bases and J gave up 4 bases; unmatched junction bases: 4. This CDR3 has 14 residues. CDR3 bases: TGTGCCAGCAGCTTCAGGGGGCAGCGAGAGACCCAGTACTTC. Amino acids: CASSFRGQRETQYF.

This clonotype occurred many times. This chain joins TRBV7-2 and TRBJ2-3; D is unresolved. CDR1 SGHTA and CDR2 FQGNSA come from the germline V gene. V was shortened by 5 bases and J by 1 base, with 19 bases between the two germline ends. The CDR3 is 17 residues long. CDR3 loop: CASSDTLRGWGTDTQYF. CDR3 in DNA: TGTGCCAGCAGCGACACCCTACGCGGATGGGGCACAGATACGCAGTATTTT. Supplemented by reference TRBV7-2 and TRBJ2-3, the full variable domain reads GAGVSQSPSNKVTEKGKDVELRCDPISGHTALYWYRQSLGQGLEFLIYFQGNSAPDKSGLPSDRFSAERTGGSVSTLTIQRTQQEDSAVYLCASSDTLRGWGTDTQYFGPGTRLTVL.

The rearrangement uses TRBV7-3 and TRBJ2-3; 8 bases align to TRBD2. This CDR3 is 16 amino acids long. With V trimmed by 2 bases and J by 6 bases, 10 bases remained unmatched. Germline-derived CDR1 and CDR2 are SGHTA and FQGTGA. CDR3 in amino acids: CASSLAAGGGSDTQYF. The CDR3 DNA reads as TGTGCCAGCAGCTTAGCGGCTGGCGGGGGGTCGGATACGCAGTATTTT.

This rearrangement joins TRBV7-8 to TRBJ2-5; 7 bases agree with TRBD1. Germline-derived CDR1 and CDR2 are SGHVS and FQNEAQ. The CDR3 covers 14 residues. With V trimmed by 5 bases and J by 5 bases, 8 bases remained unmatched. This chain's CDR3 is CASSSSGTAETQYF. CDR3 DNA sequence: TGTGCCAGCAGCAGCTCCGGGACAGCTGAGACCCAGTACTTC. The full variable domain, completed using reference TRBV7-8 and TRBJ2-5, is GAGVSQSPRYKVAKRGQDVALRCDPISGHVSLFWYQQALGQGPEFLTYFQNEAQLDKSGLPSDRFFAERPEGSVSTLKIQRTQQEDSAVYLCASSSSGTAETQYFGPGTRLLVL.

This clonotype has more than one count but fewer than ten. In DNA, the CDR3 is TGTGCCAGCAGTGAGCAACAGGGGTCAACCTACGAGCAGTACTTC. Protein sequence: CASSEQQGSTYEQYF. This chain connects TRBV2 to TRBJ2-7, with 7 bases aligning to TRBD1. CDR1 and CDR2 (germline): SNHLY, FYNNEI. V shed 3 bases, J shed 2 bases, and the junction held 7 bases outside the gene matches. The CDR3 has 15 residues. The full variable domain, completed using reference TRBV2 and TRBJ2-7, is EPEVTQTPSHQVTQMGQEVILRCVPISNHLYFYWYRQILGQKVEFLVSFYNNEISEKSEIFDDQFSVERPDGSNFTLKIRSTKLEDSAMYFCASSEQQGSTYEQYFGPGTRLTVT.

Turning to this clonotype: Sequence at one end of the junction differs from germline and may be a read error. The rearrangement uses TRBV28 and TRBJ2-7; 9 nucleotides line up with TRBD1. This CDR3 spans 14 amino acids. From germline, CDR1 is MDHEN and CDR2 SYDVKM. The CDR3 DNA follows: TGTGCCAGCAGTTTCTCCGGGACAGGGACAAAAGGGCTTTTC. Its translation is CASSFSGTGTKGLF.

The chain is built from TRBV4-1 and TRBJ2-7; 10 bases fit TRBD2. Germline V gene sequence: CDR1 MGHRA, CDR2 YSYEKL. This CDR3 has 16 amino acids. J was trimmed by 2 bases and V by 0 bases; bases with no gene match: 4. The CDR3 DNA reads as TGCGCCAGCAGCCAAGAGTCCCTAGCGGGGGCCTACGAGCAGTACTTC. Translated, it gives CASSQESLAGAYEQYF.

The rearrangement links TRBV29-1 to TRBJ2-7, with D perhaps matching TRBD1 or TRBD2 (7 bases each). Germline loops: CDR1 SQVTM, CDR2 ANQGSEA. Deletions cut 5 bases from V and 3 bases from J, with 14 bases between. This CDR3 has 13 amino acids. The CDR3 nucleotides are TGCAGCGTTCGCCAGGGGGGGGTCTACGAGCAGTACTTC. This translates into CSVRQGGVYEQYF.

This clonotype showed up just a few times. In DNA, the CDR3 is TGTGCCAGCAGCCAAGAGGGTGCTTCTGCAGATACGCAGTATTTT. Protein sequence: CASSQEGASADTQYF. This chain uses TRBV4-2 with TRBJ2-3; no definite D call. Trimming stripped 0 bases from V and 4 bases from J, with 11 bases between. Germline CDR1 LGHNA, CDR2 YNFKEQ. The CDR3 spans 15 residues.

This clonotype has more than one count but fewer than ten. This rearrangement joins TRBV20-1 to TRBJ2-7; weak D call: TRBD2 (6 bases). V lost 3 bases, J lost 6 bases, and 12 bases lay in between. Germline V lookup: CDR1 DFQATT, CDR2 SNEGSKA (reference sequence). The CDR3 is 12 residues long. The CDR3: CSASRETSEQYF. The CDR3 bases are TGCAGTGCTAGCAGGGAGACTAGCGAGCAGTACTTC.

The chain carries TRBV12-3 or TRBV12-4 and TRBJ2-5; D is ambiguous. The CDR3 sequence is 13 residues long. V lost 4 bases and J 4 bases, leaving 10 bases between the germline ends. The CDR3 DNA reads as TGTGCCAGCAGTTGGGCCAGGCGAGAGACCCAGTACTTC. Its translation: CASSWARRETQYF.

This clonotype showed up many times. This chain connects TRBV2 to TRBJ2-3, with D perhaps given as TRBD1 or TRBD2 (5 bases each). V was cut by 3 bases and J by 1 base, with 14 bases left in between. Germline values: CDR1 SNHLY, CDR2 FYNNEI. The CDR3 is made up of 16 amino acids. The CDR3 spells CASSDYVMGGTDTQYF. For the CDR3, the DNA is TGTGCCAGCAGTGATTATGTAATGGGGGGCACAGATACGCAGTATTTT.

This clonotype came up a few times. V usage is TRBV6-1 and J usage is TRBJ1-2, with 8 nucleotides matching TRBD1. Trimming at V came to 6 bases and at J to 3 bases, leaving 9 bases not matched to a gene. The CDR3 length is 15 residues. Germline V gene sequence: CDR1 MNHNS, CDR2 SASEGT. CDR3 in DNA: TGTGCCAGCAGGCCCCACCAGGGGGCCGACTATGGCTACACCTTC. This encodes CASRPHQGADYGYTF.

In its sample, this clonotype was seen a few times. The chain links TRBV4-1 to TRBJ2-7; TRBD1 might be the D (5 bases). The CDR3 runs 15 residues. Trimming shortened V by 1 base and J by 5 bases, and 15 bases separated the two germline ends. The germline V gene encodes CDR1 MGHRA and CDR2 YSYEKL. CDR3 sequence reads: CASSQGITGFDEQYF. For the CDR3, the DNA is TGCGCCAGCAGCCAAGGCATCACAGGTTTCGACGAGCAGTACTTC.

This clonotype turned up a few times. The rearrangement uses TRBV6-5 and TRBJ1-3; tentatively, D is TRBD1 (5 bases). V lost 0 bases and J lost 3, with 12 bases in between. The CDR3 spans 16 residues. Germline V gene data show CDR1 as MNHEY and CDR2 as SVGAGI. The CDR3 protein is CASSYSRVGDGNTIYF. The CDR3 bases are TGTGCCAGCAGTTACTCCAGGGTCGGTGATGGAAACACCATATATTTT.

The rearrangement joins TRBV20-1 to TRBJ1-5; D possibly corresponds to TRBD1 (5 bases). Germline CDR1 is DFQATT and CDR2 is SNEGSKA (reference sequence). The V end lost 0 bases, the J end lost 4 bases, and 16 bases lay between the germline ends. This CDR3 comprises 16 residues. The CDR3 DNA reads as TGCAGTGCTAGAGATCGGCAGGGCCAAAGAAATCAGCCCCAGCATTTT. Translation: CSARDRQGQRNQPQHF.

This sequence joins TRBV20-1 and TRBJ2-3; the D call may be TRBD1 or TRBD2 (5 bases each). Germline CDR1 and CDR2: DFQATT and SNEGSKA (reference sequence). The CDR3 has 15 residues. Trimming took 6 bases from V and 2 from J, leaving 18 bases between them. Here the CDR3 DNA reads TGCAGTGCCCCCGGGGCGGAGAGCCCCACAGATACGCAGTATTTT. Residues: CSAPGAESPTDTQYF.

The chain links TRBV5-5 to TRBJ2-7; maybe TRBD2 (6 bases). The CDR3 contains 14 residues. Germline V gene data show CDR1 as SGHKS and CDR2 as YYEKEE (reference sequence). V lost 2 bases, J lost 2 bases, and 11 bases lay in between. The chain's CDR3 is CASSFAPGAYEQYF. The CDR3 DNA reads as TGTGCCAGCAGCTTCGCCCCGGGGGCCTACGAGCAGTACTTC.

This chain joins TRBV11-1 and TRBJ2-6, with D hard to call. CDR3 length equals 18 residues. The germline CDR1 and CDR2 sequences are SGHAT and FQDESV (reference sequence). Trimming removed 1 base at V and 2 bases at J, with 15 bases between. The CDR3 nucleotides read TGTGCCAGCAGCTTAGACTACCCACAACCGACTGGGGCCAACGTCCTGACTTTC. Its translation: CASSLDYPQPTGANVLTF.

This clonotype was picked up many times. The chain employs TRBV12-3 or TRBV12-4 and TRBJ2-5; 7 bases align to TRBD2. The J segment lost 1 base and the V segment lost 3 bases, leaving 2 bases of the junction unmatched. CDR3 length: 14 residues. The CDR3 is CASSFWGGQETQYF. The CDR3, as DNA: TGTGCCAGCAGTTTTTGGGGGGGCCAAGAGACCCAGTACTTC.

The V gene is TRBV10-3, the J gene TRBJ2-6, with D perhaps matching TRBD1 (7 bases). Germline-derived CDR1 and CDR2 are ENHRY and SYGVKD. V lost 7 bases to trimming and J lost 3 bases, with 10 bases between them. The CDR3 has 14 residues. In DNA, the CDR3 is TGTGCCATCAACCAGGGGGGTGGGGCCAACGTCCTGACTTTC. This encodes CAINQGGGANVLTF.

This clonotype was detected only a few times. This sequence joins TRBV24-1 and TRBJ2-4, with a possible D match to TRBD1 (6 bases). This CDR3 region has 15 residues. V was shortened by 2 bases and J by 4 bases, with 11 bases between the two germline ends. The V gene's germline CDR1 is KGHDR and CDR2 SFDVKD. The CDR3 sequence: CATSDSRDIKNIQYF. The CDR3 DNA sequence: TGTGCCACCAGTGATTCCCGGGACATTAAAAACATTCAGTACTTC.

This clonotype was seen a handful of times. The chain has TRBV5-1 and TRBJ1-6; D is undetermined. V was cut by 4 bases and J by 0 bases, with 11 bases left in between. The CDR3 runs to 16 residues. From germline, CDR1 is SGHRS and CDR2 YFSETQ. The CDR3 is CASSREGSSYNSPLHF. The CDR3 region has the DNA TGCGCCAGCAGCAGGGAGGGAAGCTCCTATAATTCACCCCTCCACTTT.

This clonotype was found a few times. V and J are TRBV7-9 and TRBJ2-7; D possibly corresponds to TRBD2 (6 bases). The V gene lost 1 base and the J gene lost 0 bases, with 13 bases spanning the gap. There are 16 residues in the CDR3. Germline CDR1 is SEHNR and CDR2 is FQNEAQ (reference sequence). CDR3 residues: CASSLGAGRSSYEQYF. The CDR3 DNA follows: TGTGCCAGCAGCTTAGGTGCGGGAAGGAGCTCCTACGAGCAGTACTTC.

This clonotype was seen more than once but under ten times. The rearrangement links TRBV29-1 to TRBJ1-3; D is ambiguous. The CDR3 totals 12 residues. Germline CDR1 reads SQVTM; CDR2 reads ANQGSEA. With 4 bases removed from V and 4 bases from J, the gap between germline ends came to 8 bases. CDR3 DNA: TGCAGCGTTGCATCCACCGGAAACACCATATATTTT. As protein: CSVASTGNTIYF.

V is TRBV12-3 or TRBV12-4 and J is TRBJ1-4; D call uncertain. V lost 3 bases and J 7 bases, leaving 6 bases between the germline ends. This CDR3 is built from 12 residues. The CDR3 sequence is CASSFEGEKLFF. The CDR3 nucleotides read TGTGCCAGCAGTTTCGAGGGTGAAAAACTGTTTTTT.

The chain uses TRBV4-2 and TRBJ1-3, with TRBD1 identical over 7 bases. The CDR3 has 16 amino acids. Germline-derived CDR1 and CDR2 are LGHNA and YNFKEQ. Losses at the gene ends were 3 bases for V and 4 bases for J; bases not matched to a gene: 9. The CDR3 reads CASSQTEGAGGNTIYF. CDR3 coding DNA: TGTGCCAGCAGCCAGACTGAGGGGGCGGGAGGAAACACCATATATTTT.

This clonotype was counted only a few times. V and J are TRBV4-2 and TRBJ1-6; possible D gene TRBD1, 5 bases. Per the germline V gene, CDR1 is LGHNA and CDR2 is YNFKEQ. Trimming removed 0 bases from V and 4 bases from J, with 10 bases in between. This CDR3 has 16 amino acids. The CDR3 DNA reads as TGTGCCAGCAGCCAAGATCGGTCAGGGTATAATTCACCCCTCCACTTT. It is translated as CASSQDRSGYNSPLHF.